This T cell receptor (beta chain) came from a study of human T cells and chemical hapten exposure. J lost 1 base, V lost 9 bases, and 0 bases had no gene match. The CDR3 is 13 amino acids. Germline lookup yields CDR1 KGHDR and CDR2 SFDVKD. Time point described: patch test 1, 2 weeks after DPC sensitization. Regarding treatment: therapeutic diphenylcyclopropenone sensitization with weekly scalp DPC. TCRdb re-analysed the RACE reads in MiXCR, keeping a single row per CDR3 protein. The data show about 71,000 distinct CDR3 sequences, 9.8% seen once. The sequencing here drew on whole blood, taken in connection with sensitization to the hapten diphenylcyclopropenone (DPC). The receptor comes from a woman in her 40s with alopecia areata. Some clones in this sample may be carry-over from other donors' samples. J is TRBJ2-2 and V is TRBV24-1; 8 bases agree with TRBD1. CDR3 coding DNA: TGTGCCACCGGGACAGGGAACACCGGGGAGCTGTTTTTT. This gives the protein CATGTGNTGELFF.